These T cell receptor beta chains were read from a single sample in a study of response to subunit inactivated influenza vaccine. A single record per CDR3 protein comes from TCRdb applying MiXCR to the RT-PCR reads. The table includes about 190,000 distinct CDR3 sequences, around 14% detected once. The sequencing used CD8+ T cells sorted from PBMCs, collected 4 to 6 days after vaccination. These receptors were obtained from a man aged 45-60 years who received an inactivated influenza vaccine. CDR3s include the opening cysteine and the closing phenylalanine or tryptophan. D genes are given only for firm matches. Part of the rows lack a size; the others show once, few, many or a class for expanded clones.

>TRBJ2-5|NA|TRBD2|TRBV6-1
CASSGLAGVSETQYF
TGTGCCAGCAGTGGACTAGCGGGAGTATCGGAGACCCAGTACTTC
>TRBJ2-1|NA|TRBD2|TRBV19
CASSIDLRSGIYNEQFF
TGTGCCAGTAGTATAGATCTTCGTAGCGGGATATACAATGAGCAGTTCTTC
>TRBJ1-2|NA|NA|TRBV7-8
CASSPGNYGYTF
TGTGCCAGCAGCCCTGGGAATTATGGCTACACCTTC
>TRBJ2-2|NA|TRBD2|TRBV6-1
CASRRTSGGTGELFF
TGTGCCAGCAGACGGACTAGCGGGGGCACCGGGGAGCTGTTTTTT
>TRBJ1-5|few|NA|TRBV24-1
CATSEGSSNQPQHF
TGTGCCACCAGTGAAGGGTCTAGCAATCAGCCCCAGCATTTT
>TRBJ1-2|few|NA|TRBV27
CASSLSVQAYGYTF
TGTGCCAGCAGTTTATCAGTCCAGGCCTATGGCTACACCTTC
>TRBJ1-1|NA|NA|TRBV19
CASSIGVLGSTEAFF
TGTGCCAGTAGTATCGGGGTTCTGGGGAGCACTGAAGCTTTCTTT
>TRBJ2-1|few|NA|TRBV18
CASSLVAAPWVANEQFF
TGTGCCAGCTCACTAGTTGCGGCGCCCTGGGTTGCCAATGAGCAGTTCTTC
>TRBJ1-5|NA|NA|TRBV12-3/TRBV12-4
CASGDSFNQPQHF
TGTGCCAGCGGAGACAGCTTCAATCAGCCCCAGCATTTT
>TRBJ1-1|few|TRBD1|TRBV6-1
CASSELGQGGTEAFF
TGTGCCAGCAGTGAACTTGGACAGGGGGGCACTGAAGCTTTCTTT
>TRBJ2-7|few|TRBD1|TRBV28
CASSSLTGSNGEQYF
TGTGCCAGCAGTTCCCTGACAGGGAGTAACGGGGAGCAGTACTTC
>TRBJ2-1|few|TRBD1|TRBV18
CASSPTPGQEKHNEQFF
TGTGCCAGCTCACCGACCCCGGGACAGGAGAAACACAATGAGCAGTTCTTC
>TRBJ2-7|few|TRBD1|TRBV30
CAWSGGQGIAYEQYF
TGTGCCTGGAGTGGGGGACAGGGAATAGCCTACGAGCAGTACTTC
>TRBJ2-7|NA|NA|TRBV14
CASSHVPDSYEQYF
TGTGCCAGCAGCCATGTCCCGGACAGCTACGAGCAGTACTTC
>TRBJ2-1|NA|NA|TRBV5-1
CASSLGAGYDEQFF
TGCGCCAGCAGCTTGGGGGCGGGGTACGATGAGCAGTTCTTC
>TRBJ2-2|many|TRBD2|TRBV29-1
CSVEGLAGVNGELFF
TGCAGCGTTGAAGGACTAGCGGGAGTTAACGGGGAGCTGTTTTTT
>TRBJ1-5|many|NA|TRBV12-3/TRBV12-4
CASSLEAGPADQPQHF
TGTGCCAGCAGTTTAGAGGCAGGGCCTGCTGATCAGCCCCAGCATTTT
>TRBJ2-3|few|NA|TRBV20-1
CSARPYGVGGTDTQYF
TGCAGTGCTAGACCCTACGGCGTAGGGGGTACAGATACGCAGTATTTT
>TRBJ2-2|NA|NA|TRBV5-1
CASSPPPENTGELFF
TGCGCCAGCAGCCCCCCACCGGAAAACACCGGGGAGCTGTTTTTT
>TRBJ2-7|few|NA|TRBV7-3
CASSLTVRGYEQYF
TGTGCCAGCAGTTTAACGGTCCGGGGGTACGAGCAGTACTTC
>TRBJ2-7|NA|NA|TRBV6-6
CASSDHGFYEQYF
TGTGCCAGCAGTGACCACGGGTTTTACGAGCAGTACTTC
>TRBJ1-5|NA|NA|TRBV27
CASSFWGQPQHF
TGTGCCAGCAGTTTCTGGGGGCAGCCCCAGCATTTT
>TRBJ2-1|NA|TRBD1|TRBV7-2
CATADGTAFSEQFF
TGTGCCACCGCTGACGGGACAGCGTTTTCGGAGCAGTTCTTC
>TRBJ1-5|NA|TRBD1|TRBV6-5
CASSSTQGAGQPQHF
TGTGCCAGCAGTTCCACCCAGGGGGCAGGGCAGCCCCAGCATTTT
>TRBJ1-5|NA|NA|TRBV20-1
CSAGQGRQPQHF
TGCAGTGCTGGTCAGGGAAGGCAGCCCCAGCATTTT
>TRBJ2-7|many|TRBD2|TRBV9
CASSASGGTSSYEQYF
TGTGCCAGCAGCGCGTCTGGGGGGACTAGTTCCTACGAGCAGTACTTC
>TRBJ2-3|few|TRBD2|TRBV27
CASTGGLADTQYF
TGTGCCAGCACGGGGGGTCTGGCAGATACGCAGTATTTT
>TRBJ2-1|NA|NA|TRBV27
CASSPGIPAYNEQFF
TGTGCCAGCAGTCCGGGGATTCCGGCCTACAATGAGCAGTTCTTC
>TRBJ2-7|NA|TRBD1|TRBV6-2/TRBV6-3
CASSYGPGQGIYEQYF
TGTGCCAGCAGTTACGGACCGGGACAGGGGATCTACGAGCAGTACTTC
>TRBJ2-3|few|NA|TRBV9
CASSPEETRISTDTQYF
TGTGCCAGCAGCCCTGAAGAGACTAGAATTAGCACAGATACGCAGTATTTT
>TRBJ2-7|few|TRBD2|TRBV7-9
CASSLATGRGGEQYF
TGTGCCAGCAGCTTAGCCACGGGGAGGGGCGGCGAGCAGTACTTC
>TRBJ2-7|few|NA|TRBV12-3/TRBV12-4
CASSFDRKTYEQYF
TGTGCCAGCAGTTTCGACAGGAAAACCTACGAGCAGTACTTC
>TRBJ2-5|once|NA|TRBV2
CACSGETQYF
TGTGCCTGCAGTGGTGAGACCCAGTACTTC
>TRBJ2-1|NA|NA|TRBV2
CASKRTHYNEQFF
TGTGCCAGCAAGCGTACTCACTACAATGAGCAGTTCTTC
>TRBJ2-5|NA|TRBD2|TRBV11-2
CASSSSGGVLETQYF
TGTGCCAGCAGCTCTAGCGGGGGGGTTTTGGAGACCCAGTACTTC
>TRBJ2-2|few|NA|TRBV7-9
CASSLYDPGELFF
TGTGCCAGCAGCTTATACGATCCCGGGGAGCTGTTTTTT
>TRBJ2-5|NA|NA|TRBV4-3
CASSQDRASWETQYF
TGCGCCAGCAGCCAAGATAGGGCTAGTTGGGAGACCCAGTACTTC
>TRBJ2-1|few|TRBD1|TRBV24-1
CATSESDRGRSYNEQFF
TGTGCCACCAGTGAGAGCGACAGGGGCCGATCCTACAATGAGCAGTTCTTC
>TRBJ2-3|few|TRBD2|TRBV5-6
CASSPGGRTQYF
TGTGCCAGCAGCCCGGGGGGACGTACGCAGTATTTT
>TRBJ1-2|many|NA|TRBV27
CASSSGVDGYTF
TGTGCCAGCAGTTCAGGGGTGGATGGCTACACCTTC
>TRBJ2-1|few|TRBD2|TRBV20-1
CSAVGLAGSYNEQFF
TGCAGTGCTGTAGGACTAGCGGGCTCCTACAATGAGCAGTTCTTC
>TRBJ2-3|NA|NA|TRBV7-3
CASSLTRGGGTTDTQYF
TGTGCCAGCAGCTTAACGAGGGGGGGAGGGACCACAGATACGCAGTATTTT
>TRBJ1-2|few|NA|TRBV29-1
CSAKGGPYGYTF
TGCAGCGCCAAAGGGGGTCCCTATGGCTACACCTTC
>TRBJ2-2|NA|TRBD2|TRBV4-1
CASSQGGALAGELFF
TGCGCCAGCAGCCAGGGAGGGGCTCTCGCCGGGGAGCTGTTTTTT
>TRBJ2-1|few|NA|TRBV12-3/TRBV12-4
CASSSETETYNEQFF
TGTGCCAGCAGTTCCGAGACGGAAACCTACAATGAGCAGTTCTTC
>TRBJ2-1|NA|TRBD1|TRBV3-1
CATNRGNEQFF
TGTGCCACAAACAGGGGGAATGAGCAGTTCTTC
>TRBJ1-1|few|NA|TRBV29-1
CSVWGDTEAFF
TGCAGCGTTTGGGGGGACACTGAAGCTTTCTTT
>TRBJ2-7|NA|TRBD1|TRBV24-1
CATSRQGANEQYF
TGTGCCACCAGTCGACAGGGGGCCAATGAGCAGTACTTC
>TRBJ1-3|few|TRBD1|TRBV27
CASSFAGGPLISGNTIYF
TGTGCCAGCAGTTTTGCAGGGGGCCCTCTGATCTCTGGAAACACCATATATTTT
>TRBJ1-5|NA|NA|TRBV6-2/TRBV6-3
CASSDNSNQPQHF
TGTGCCAGCAGCGACAATAGCAATCAGCCCCAGCATTTT
>TRBJ2-2|NA|TRBD2|TRBV6-2/TRBV6-3
CASSSTGGHTGELFF
TGTGCCAGCAGTTCCACGGGGGGGCATACCGGGGAGCTGTTTTTT
>TRBJ2-3|NA|NA|TRBV27
CASSLTWYGTDTQYF
TGTGCCAGCAGTTTAACGTGGTACGGCACAGATACGCAGTATTTT
>TRBJ2-7|NA|TRBD1|TRBV7-9
CASSLRDRGPYEQYF
TGTGCCAGCAGCTTAAGGGACAGGGGACCCTACGAGCAGTACTTC
>TRBJ2-3|NA|TRBD1|TRBV28
CASSFYVMGQGSADTQYF
TGTGCCAGCAGTTTTTACGTAATGGGACAGGGAAGCGCAGATACGCAGTATTTT
>TRBJ1-1|few|NA|TRBV7-9
CASSSHTGWTEAFF
TGTGCCAGCAGCTCGCACACAGGGTGGACTGAAGCTTTCTTT
>TRBJ2-2|NA|NA|TRBV29-1
CSVRPGTSTGELFF
TGCAGCGTGAGACCCGGGACAAGCACCGGGGAGCTGTTTTTT
>TRBJ2-5|NA|TRBD1|TRBV6-5
CAGSYGTGAQETQYF
TGTGCCGGCAGTTACGGGACAGGGGCCCAAGAGACCCAGTACTTC
>TRBJ2-7|few|NA|TRBV3-1
CASSQDPKAHEQYF
TGTGCCAGCAGCCAAGACCCCAAGGCCCACGAGCAGTACTTC
>TRBJ2-7|NA|TRBD1|TRBV5-1
CASSSGTGYSYEQYF
TGCGCCAGCAGCTCCGGGACAGGATACTCCTACGAGCAGTACTTC
>TRBJ2-5|NA|TRBD2|TRBV6-1
CASSRTSGTQETQYF
TGTGCCAGCAGCAGGACTAGCGGAACCCAAGAGACCCAGTACTTC